This passage covers 11 T cell receptor beta chains from one sample sequenced in a study of T cell repertoires in cytomegalovirus infection. TCRdb re-analysed the reads in MiXCR, keeping a single row per CDR3 protein. The repertoire holds roughly 230,000 distinct CDR3 sequences, with 22% as singletons. Sequencing was carried out using CD8+ T cells from PBMCs. These receptors were collected from a human donor in good health (CMV status not recorded). Some clones in this sample may be carry-over from other donors' samples.

Details on this clonotype: A clone one base away is much larger, so this may be a read error. The V call is TRBV7-6, the J call TRBJ2-2; D uncertain. The CDR3 has 14 residues. The V gene's germline CDR1 is SGHVS and CDR2 FNYEAQ. The CDR3 is CASSSDGNTGQLFF. In nucleotides, the CDR3 is TGTGCCAGCAGCTCGGACGGAAACACCGGGCAGCTGTTTTTT.

This clonotype was observed a handful of times. This chain connects TRBV27 to TRBJ1-5, with D unclear. Germline V lookup: CDR1 MNHEY, CDR2 SMNVEV (reference sequence). The CDR3 covers 15 residues. The ends were cut back, 4 bases at V and 4 bases at J, with 14 bases in the middle. The CDR3 sequence is CASSSGLTRNQPQHF. CDR3 coding DNA: TGTGCCAGCAGTTCCGGACTCACCCGGAATCAGCCCCAGCATTTT.

In this sample, this clonotype turned up a few times. The chain employs TRBV11-1 and TRBJ2-1; possible D gene TRBD1, 5 bases. The CDR3 consists of 19 residues. Germline V CDR1 and CDR2: SGHAT, FQDESV (reference sequence). V shed 5 bases and J shed 3 bases, with 26 bases lying between them. CDR3 amino acids: CASSPTTTVTTIYYNEQFF. The DNA of the CDR3 is TGTGCCAGCAGCCCTACGACGACAGTTACAACCATTTACTACAATGAGCAGTTCTTC.

This clonotype has more than one count but fewer than ten. The chain has TRBV7-9 and TRBJ2-1; 9 bases agree with TRBD1. CDR1 is SEHNR and CDR2 is FQNEAQ in the germline V gene (reference sequence). There are 18 residues in the CDR3. Unmatched junction bases numbered 15, after V lost 5 bases and J lost 4 bases. The CDR3 is CASSVSGTGPLFYNEQFF. The DNA for the CDR3 is TGTGCCAGCAGCGTATCCGGGACAGGGCCTCTTTTTTACAATGAGCAGTTCTTC.

This clonotype has a count of ten or more. This sequence joins TRBV11-2 and TRBJ2-1; tentative D call: TRBD2 (6 bases). CDR3 size: 12 residues. Looked up from germline, CDR1 is SGHAT and CDR2 is FQNNGV. Trimming removed 8 bases from V and 11 bases from J, with 16 bases in between. CDR3: CASGFGGAKQFF. CDR3 DNA: TGTGCCAGCGGGTTCGGCGGGGCGAAGCAGTTCTTC.

This chain joins TRBV28 and TRBJ2-3, with a weak D call TRBD1 (6 bases). V was cut by 7 bases and J by 4 bases, with 21 bases left in between. Germline loops: CDR1 MDHEN, CDR2 SYDVKM. The CDR3 runs 16 residues. The CDR3 spells CASTDLGQGGSDTQYF. CDR3 bases: TGTGCCAGCACCGATCTAGGACAAGGGGGATCAGATACGCAGTATTTT.

This clonotype was counted many times. The V and J genes are TRBV7-6 and TRBJ2-1; D is undetermined. The CDR3 is made up of 18 amino acids. Germline CDR1 and CDR2: SGHVS and FNYEAQ. Trimming removed 2 bases from V and 4 bases from J, with 21 bases in between. The CDR3: CASSLSDRAPNPYNEQFF. DNA for the CDR3: TGTGCCAGCAGCTTATCGGACCGGGCCCCGAATCCGTACAATGAGCAGTTCTTC.

J is TRBJ2-1 and V is TRBV7-9, with TRBD2 matching 10 bases. Germline CDR1 reads SEHNR; CDR2 reads FQNEAQ (reference sequence). V shed 5 bases and J 7 bases; nucleotides not matched to a gene: 8. CDR3 length: 15 residues. The CDR3 loop reads CASSLSGGTVNEQFF. In DNA form, the CDR3 reads TGTGCCAGCAGCCTTAGCGGGGGGACCGTTAATGAGCAGTTCTTC. Full variable domain (rest looked up from reference TRBV7-9 and TRBJ2-1): DTGVSQNPRHKITKRGQNVTFRCDPISEHNRLYWYRQTLGQGPEFLTYFQNEAQLEKSRLLSDRFSAERPKGSFSTLEIQRTEQGDSAMYLCASSLSGGTVNEQFFGPGTRLTVL.

This clonotype was counted ten times or more. This chain connects TRBV28 to TRBJ2-7; 9 nucleotides align to TRBD1. Trimming took 10 bases from V and 3 from J; bases not matched to a gene: 16. Looked up from germline, CDR1 is MDHEN and CDR2 is SYDVKM. The CDR3 loop spans 16 amino acids. The chain's CDR3 is CATIVNDRGDLYEQYF. The CDR3 nucleotides are TGTGCCACCATCGTAAATGACAGGGGGGATCTCTACGAGCAGTACTTC.

For the CDR3, the DNA is TGTGCCAGCAGCCCGTGGGGGCGGGGGGGCGACCAAGAGACCCAGTACTTC. It specifies CASSPWGRGGDQETQYF. The chain recombines TRBV5-5 with TRBJ2-5, with TRBD2 matching over 9 bases. V was pared by 4 bases and J by 0 bases, with 10 bases of the junction left unmatched. This CDR3 has 17 residues. Germline values: CDR1 SGHKS, CDR2 YYEKEE (reference sequence).

CDR3 nucleotide sequence: TGTGCCAGCAGTCCCCCCCGAACAGCTGGGGCCAACGTCCTGACTTTC. Translated, it gives CASSPPRTAGANVLTF. The chain couples TRBV28 to TRBJ2-6; D uncertain. Trimming left V 5 bases short and J 2 bases short, with 13 bases between. Per the germline V gene, CDR1 is MDHEN and CDR2 is SYDVKM. CDR3 length: 16 amino acids. Complete variable domain (other parts from reference TRBV28 and TRBJ2-6): DVKVTQSSRYLVKRTGEKVFLECVQDMDHENMFWYRQDPGLGLRLIYFSYDVKMKEKGDIPEGYSVSREKKERFSLILESASTNQTSMYLCASSPPRTAGANVLTFGAGSRLTVL.